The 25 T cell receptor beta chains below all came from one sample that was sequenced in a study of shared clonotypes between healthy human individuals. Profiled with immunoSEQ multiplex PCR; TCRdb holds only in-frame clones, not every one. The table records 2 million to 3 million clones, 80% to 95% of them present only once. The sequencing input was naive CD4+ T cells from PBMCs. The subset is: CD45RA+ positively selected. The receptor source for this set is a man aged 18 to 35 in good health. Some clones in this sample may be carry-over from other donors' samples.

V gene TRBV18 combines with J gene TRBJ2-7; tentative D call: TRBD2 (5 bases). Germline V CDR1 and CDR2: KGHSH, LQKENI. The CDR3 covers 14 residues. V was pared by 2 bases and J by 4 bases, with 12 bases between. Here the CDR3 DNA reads TGTGCCAGCTCACCAAGGGAGAATGGTTACGAGCAGTACTTC. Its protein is CASSPRENGYEQYF.

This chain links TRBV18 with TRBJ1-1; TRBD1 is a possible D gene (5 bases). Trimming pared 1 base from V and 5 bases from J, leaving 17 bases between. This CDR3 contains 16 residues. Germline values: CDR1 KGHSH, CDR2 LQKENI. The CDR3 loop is CASSPLLGGEKTEAFF. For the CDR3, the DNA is TGTGCCAGCTCACCACTCCTGGGGGGGGAAAAGACTGAAGCTTTCTTT.

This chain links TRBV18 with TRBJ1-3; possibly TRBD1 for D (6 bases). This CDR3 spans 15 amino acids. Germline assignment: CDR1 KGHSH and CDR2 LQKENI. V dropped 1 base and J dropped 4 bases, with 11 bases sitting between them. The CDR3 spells CASSPLTDRGNTIYF. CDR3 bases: TGTGCCAGCTCACCACTTACGGACAGAGGAAACACCATATATTTT.

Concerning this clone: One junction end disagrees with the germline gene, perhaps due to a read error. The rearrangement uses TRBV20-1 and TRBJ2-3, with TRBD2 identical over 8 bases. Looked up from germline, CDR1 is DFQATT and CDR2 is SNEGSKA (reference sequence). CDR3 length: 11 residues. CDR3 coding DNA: TGCAGTGCTGCTACGAGGACTAGCAGGCATTTT. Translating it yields CSAATRTSRHF.

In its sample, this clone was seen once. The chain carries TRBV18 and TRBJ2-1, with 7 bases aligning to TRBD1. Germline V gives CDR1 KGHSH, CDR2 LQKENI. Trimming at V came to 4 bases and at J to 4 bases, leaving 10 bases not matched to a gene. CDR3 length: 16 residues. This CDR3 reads CASSLLSGGSYNEQFF. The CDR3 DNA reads TGTGCCAGCTCACTGCTTTCAGGGGGTAGTTACAATGAGCAGTTCTTC.

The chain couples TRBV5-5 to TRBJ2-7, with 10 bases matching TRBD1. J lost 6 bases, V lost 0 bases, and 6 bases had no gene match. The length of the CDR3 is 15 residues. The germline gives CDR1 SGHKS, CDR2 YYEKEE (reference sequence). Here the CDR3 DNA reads TGTGCCAGCAGCTTGGGGACAGGGGGAATAACCGAGCAGTACTTC. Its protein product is CASSLGTGGITEQYF.

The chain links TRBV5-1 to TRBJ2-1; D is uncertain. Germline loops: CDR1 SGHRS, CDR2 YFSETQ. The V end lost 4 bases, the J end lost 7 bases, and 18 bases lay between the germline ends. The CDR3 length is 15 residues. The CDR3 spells CASSIDQTYGNEQFF. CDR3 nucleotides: TGCGCCAGCAGCATCGACCAAACTTATGGGAATGAGCAGTTCTTC.

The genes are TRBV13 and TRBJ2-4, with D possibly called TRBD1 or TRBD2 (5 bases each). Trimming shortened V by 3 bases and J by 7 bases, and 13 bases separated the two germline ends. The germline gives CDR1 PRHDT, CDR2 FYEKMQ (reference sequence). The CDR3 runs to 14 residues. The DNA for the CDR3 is TGTGCCAGCAGCTTGGGACCCTCGGGGAACATTCAGTACTTC. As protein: CASSLGPSGNIQYF.

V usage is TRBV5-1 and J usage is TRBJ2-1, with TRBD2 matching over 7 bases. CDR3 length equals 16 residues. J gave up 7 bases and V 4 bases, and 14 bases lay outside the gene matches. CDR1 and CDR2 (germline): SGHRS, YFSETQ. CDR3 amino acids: CASSLPTGGGRNEQFF. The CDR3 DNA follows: TGCGCCAGCAGCCTGCCGACGGGAGGAGGTAGAAATGAGCAGTTCTTC.

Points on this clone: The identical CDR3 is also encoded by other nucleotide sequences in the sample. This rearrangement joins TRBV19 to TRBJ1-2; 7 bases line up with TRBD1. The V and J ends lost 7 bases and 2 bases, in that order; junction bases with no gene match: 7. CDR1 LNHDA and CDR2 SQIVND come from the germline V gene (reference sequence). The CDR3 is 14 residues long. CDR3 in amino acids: CASTPGQTNYGYTF. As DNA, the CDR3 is TGTGCCAGTACTCCGGGACAGACAAACTATGGCTACACCTTC.

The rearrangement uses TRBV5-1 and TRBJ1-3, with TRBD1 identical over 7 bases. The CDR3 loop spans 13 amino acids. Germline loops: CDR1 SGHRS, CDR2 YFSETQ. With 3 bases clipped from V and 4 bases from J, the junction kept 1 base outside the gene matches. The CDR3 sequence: CASSSGQGNTIYF. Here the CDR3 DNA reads TGCGCCAGCAGCTCGGGACAGGGAAACACCATATATTTT.

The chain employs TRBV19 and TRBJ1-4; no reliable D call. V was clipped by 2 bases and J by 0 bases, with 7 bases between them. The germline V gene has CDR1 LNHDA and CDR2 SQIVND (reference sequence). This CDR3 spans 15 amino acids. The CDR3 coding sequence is TGTGCCAGTAGTATATCGGCGGCAACTAATGAAAAACTGTTTTTT. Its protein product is CASSISAATNEKLFF.

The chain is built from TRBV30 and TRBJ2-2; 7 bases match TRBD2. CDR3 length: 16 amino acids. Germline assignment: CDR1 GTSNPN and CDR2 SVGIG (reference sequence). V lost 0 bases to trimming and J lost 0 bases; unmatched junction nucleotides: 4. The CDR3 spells CAWSVRLAANTGELFF. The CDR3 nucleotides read TGTGCCTGGAGTGTACGGCTAGCGGCGAACACCGGGGAGCTGTTTTTT.

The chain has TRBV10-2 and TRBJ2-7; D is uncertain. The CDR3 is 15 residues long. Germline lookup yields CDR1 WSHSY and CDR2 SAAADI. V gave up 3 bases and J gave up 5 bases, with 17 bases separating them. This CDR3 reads CASSDGFPSIHEQYF. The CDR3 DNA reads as TGCGCCAGCAGTGATGGCTTCCCATCGATACACGAGCAGTACTTC.

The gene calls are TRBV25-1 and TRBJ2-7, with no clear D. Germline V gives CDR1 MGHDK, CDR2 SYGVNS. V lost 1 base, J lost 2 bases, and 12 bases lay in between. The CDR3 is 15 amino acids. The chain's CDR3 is CASSESGRWAYEQYF. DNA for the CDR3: TGTGCCAGCAGTGAATCCGGTCGATGGGCCTACGAGCAGTACTTC.

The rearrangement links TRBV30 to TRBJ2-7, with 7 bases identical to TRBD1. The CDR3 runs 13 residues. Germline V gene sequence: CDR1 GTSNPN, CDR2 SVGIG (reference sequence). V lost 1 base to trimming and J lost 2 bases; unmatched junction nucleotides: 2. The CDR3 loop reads CAWSEGGPYEQYF. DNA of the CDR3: TGTGCCTGGAGTGAAGGGGGCCCCTACGAGCAGTACTTC.

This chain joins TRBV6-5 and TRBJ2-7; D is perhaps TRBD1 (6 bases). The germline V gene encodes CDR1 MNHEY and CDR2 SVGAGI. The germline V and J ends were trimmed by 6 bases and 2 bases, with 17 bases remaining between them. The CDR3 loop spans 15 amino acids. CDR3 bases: TGTGCCAGCAGCCGAATCGGGGACATTACCTACGAGCAGTACTTC. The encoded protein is CASSRIGDITYEQYF.

The CDR3 reads CAWSDLTSNQPQHF. DNA for the CDR3: TGTGCCTGGAGTGACTTGACAAGCAATCAGCCCCAGCATTTT. The chain employs TRBV30 and TRBJ1-5; no reliable D call. V was pared by 1 base and J by 1 base, with 8 bases between. Germline V lookup: CDR1 GTSNPN, CDR2 SVGIG (reference sequence). This CDR3 is 14 amino acids long.

CDR3 region: CASSGQQGSYEQYF. Written as DNA, the CDR3 is TGTGCCAGCAGTGGGCAACAGGGCTCCTACGAGCAGTACTTC. The chain employs TRBV27 and TRBJ2-7; D is perhaps TRBD1 (6 bases). CDR3 length equals 14 residues. Trimming removed 5 bases from V and 0 bases from J, with 11 bases in between. Germline CDR1 is MNHEY and CDR2 is SMNVEV (reference sequence).

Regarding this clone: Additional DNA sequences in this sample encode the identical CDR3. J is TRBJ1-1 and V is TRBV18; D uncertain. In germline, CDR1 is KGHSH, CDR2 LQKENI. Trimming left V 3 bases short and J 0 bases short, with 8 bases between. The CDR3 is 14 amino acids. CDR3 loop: CASSPNRVNTEAFF. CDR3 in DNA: TGTGCCAGCTCACCCAACAGAGTGAACACTGAAGCTTTCTTT.

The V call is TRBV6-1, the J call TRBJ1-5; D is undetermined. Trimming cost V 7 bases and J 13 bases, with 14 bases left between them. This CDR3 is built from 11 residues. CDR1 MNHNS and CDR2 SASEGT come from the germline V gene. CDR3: CASTNDGPQHF. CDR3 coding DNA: TGTGCCAGCACCAACGACGGGCCGCAGCATTTT.

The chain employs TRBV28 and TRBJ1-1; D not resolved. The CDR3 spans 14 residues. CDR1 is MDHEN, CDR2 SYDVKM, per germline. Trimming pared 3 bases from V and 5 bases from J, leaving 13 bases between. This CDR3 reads CASSFLGPGTEAFF. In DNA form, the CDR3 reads TGTGCCAGCAGTTTTTTAGGTCCGGGGACTGAAGCTTTCTTT.

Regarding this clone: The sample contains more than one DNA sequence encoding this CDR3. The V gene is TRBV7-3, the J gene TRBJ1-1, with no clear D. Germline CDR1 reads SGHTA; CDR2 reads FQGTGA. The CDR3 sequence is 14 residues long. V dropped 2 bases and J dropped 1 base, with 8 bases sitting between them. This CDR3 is CASSLGVSNTEAFF. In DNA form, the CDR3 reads TGTGCCAGCAGCTTAGGAGTCTCGAACACTGAAGCTTTCTTT.

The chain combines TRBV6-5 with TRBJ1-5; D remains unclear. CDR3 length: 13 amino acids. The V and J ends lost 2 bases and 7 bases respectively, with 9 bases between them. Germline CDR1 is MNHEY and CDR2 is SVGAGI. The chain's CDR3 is CASSYNILQPQHF. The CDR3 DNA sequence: TGTGCCAGCAGTTACAACATTTTACAGCCCCAGCATTTT.

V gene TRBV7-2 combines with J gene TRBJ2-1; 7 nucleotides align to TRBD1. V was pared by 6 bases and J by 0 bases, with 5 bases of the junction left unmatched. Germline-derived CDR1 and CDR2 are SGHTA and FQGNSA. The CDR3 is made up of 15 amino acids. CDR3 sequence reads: CASRPDRASYNEQFF. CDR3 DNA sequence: TGTGCCAGCAGACCCGACAGGGCCTCCTACAATGAGCAGTTCTTC.